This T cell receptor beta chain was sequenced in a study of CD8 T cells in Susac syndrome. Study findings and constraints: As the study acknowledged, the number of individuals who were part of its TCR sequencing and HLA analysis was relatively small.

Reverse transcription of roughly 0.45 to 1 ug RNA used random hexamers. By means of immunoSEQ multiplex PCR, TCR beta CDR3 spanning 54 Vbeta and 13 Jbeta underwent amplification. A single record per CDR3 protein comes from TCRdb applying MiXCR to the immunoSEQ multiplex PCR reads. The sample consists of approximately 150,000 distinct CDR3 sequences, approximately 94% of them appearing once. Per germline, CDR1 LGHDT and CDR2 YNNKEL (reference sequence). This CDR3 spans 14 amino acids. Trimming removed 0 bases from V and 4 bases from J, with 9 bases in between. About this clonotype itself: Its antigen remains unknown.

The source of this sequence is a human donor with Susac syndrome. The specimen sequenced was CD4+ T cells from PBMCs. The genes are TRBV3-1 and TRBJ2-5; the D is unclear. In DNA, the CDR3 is TGTGCCAGCAGCCAAGAACGGCGAGCAGAGACCCAGTACTTC. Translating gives CASSQERRAETQYF.